This is a list of T cell receptor beta chains from one sample in a study of technical replicates of blood from a few donors. Profiling relied on immunoSEQ multiplex PCR, and the TCRdb table lists in-frame clones only, not all of them. The sample holds tens of thousands of clones, just under 95% seen once. Input material: T cells isolated from PBMCs. Receptors were obtained from a human donor in good health. CDR3s include the opening cysteine and the closing phenylalanine or tryptophan. Each record gives: D gene, J gene, V gene, CDR3 protein, CDR3 DNA. D genes are given only for firm matches.

D gene: NA
J gene: TRBJ1-2
V gene: TRBV27
CDR3 protein: CASSYNGYTF
CDR3 DNA: TGTGCCAGCAGTTACAATGGCTACACCTTC

D gene: NA
J gene: TRBJ2-7
V gene: TRBV21-1
CDR3 protein: CASSNRPGQDYLQYF
CDR3 DNA: TGTGCCAGCAGCAATAGACCCGGGCAGGACTATTTGCAGTACTTC

D gene: NA
J gene: TRBJ2-7
V gene: TRBV15
CDR3 protein: CATSSEFPYEQYF
CDR3 DNA: TGTGCCACCAGCAGTGAGTTCCCATACGAGCAGTACTTC

D gene: NA
J gene: TRBJ2-7
V gene: TRBV20-1
CDR3 protein: CSANQVPEQYF
CDR3 DNA: TGCAGTGCTAACCAGGTCCCCGAGCAGTACTTC

D gene: NA
J gene: TRBJ2-1
V gene: TRBV20-1
CDR3 protein: CSVPDAGEQFF
CDR3 DNA: TGCAGTGTTCCGGACGCGGGTGAGCAGTTCTTC

D gene: NA
J gene: TRBJ2-7
V gene: TRBV5-5
CDR3 protein: CASSPTVSYEQYF
CDR3 DNA: TGTGCCAGCAGCCCGACAGTATCCTACGAGCAGTACTTC

D gene: NA
J gene: TRBJ2-1
V gene: TRBV5-1
CDR3 protein: CASRRLASNNEQFF
CDR3 DNA: TGCGCCAGCAGAAGGCTAGCGTCCAACAATGAGCAGTTCTTC

D gene: NA
J gene: TRBJ1-2
V gene: TRBV9
CDR3 protein: CASSVQGGAIGYTF
CDR3 DNA: TGTGCCAGCAGCGTCCAGGGTGGTGCTATCGGCTACACCTTC

D gene: NA
J gene: TRBJ1-4
V gene: TRBV6-6
CDR3 protein: CASSPPGQINEKLFF
CDR3 DNA: TGTGCCAGCAGTCCTCCGGGACAAATTAATGAAAAACTGTTTTTT

D gene: TRBD2
J gene: TRBJ2-5
V gene: TRBV6-5
CDR3 protein: CASSYGSSGRIETQYF
CDR3 DNA: TGTGCCAGCAGTTATGGATCTAGCGGGAGAATAGAGACCCAGTACTTC

D gene: NA
J gene: TRBJ2-2
V gene: TRBV28
CDR3 protein: CASHWGGNTGELFF
CDR3 DNA: TGTGCCAGCCATTGGGGAGGAAACACCGGGGAGCTGTTTTTT

D gene: NA
J gene: TRBJ1-1
V gene: TRBV18
CDR3 protein: CASSPGLRVTEAFF
CDR3 DNA: TGTGCCAGCTCCCCAGGGCTCAGGGTCACTGAAGCTTTCTTT

D gene: TRBD1
J gene: TRBJ1-3
V gene: TRBV19
CDR3 protein: CASSTADRAAGNTIYF
CDR3 DNA: TGTGCCAGTAGTACAGCGGACAGGGCGGCAGGAAACACCATATATTTT

D gene: TRBD1
J gene: TRBJ1-2
V gene: TRBV4-1
CDR3 protein: CASSHQGDGYTF
CDR3 DNA: TGCGCCAGCAGCCACCAGGGGGATGGCTACACCTTC

D gene: TRBD1
J gene: TRBJ1-2
V gene: TRBV28
CDR3 protein: CASSSYYRGYGYTF
CDR3 DNA: TGTGCCAGCAGTTCATATTACAGGGGCTATGGCTACACCTTC

D gene: NA
J gene: TRBJ1-4
V gene: TRBV5-6
CDR3 protein: CASNLAGANEKLFF
CDR3 DNA: TGTGCCAGCAACCTGGCAGGGGCTAATGAAAAACTGTTTTTT

D gene: TRBD1
J gene: TRBJ1-3
V gene: TRBV6-5
CDR3 protein: CASSAGTGGNTIYF
CDR3 DNA: TGTGCCAGCAGTGCCGGGACAGGAGGCAACACCATATATTTT

D gene: NA
J gene: TRBJ2-1
V gene: TRBV4-1
CDR3 protein: CASSQDGGSYNEQFF
CDR3 DNA: TGCGCCAGCAGCCAAGATGGCGGCTCCTACAATGAGCAGTTCTTC

D gene: NA
J gene: TRBJ1-5
V gene: TRBV19
CDR3 protein: CASSIDLRDNQPQHF
CDR3 DNA: TGTGCCAGTAGTATAGATCTTCGGGACAATCAGCCCCAGCATTTT

D gene: NA
J gene: TRBJ1-2
V gene: TRBV19
CDR3 protein: CASSTQVAGRYGYTF
CDR3 DNA: TGTGCCAGTAGTACCCAAGTGGCAGGTCGCTATGGCTACACCTTC

D gene: TRBD1
J gene: TRBJ2-5
V gene: TRBV10-3
CDR3 protein: CAISDGTGWETQYF
CDR3 DNA: TGTGCCATCAGTGACGGGACAGGGTGGGAGACCCAGTACTTC

D gene: TRBD1
J gene: TRBJ1-5
V gene: TRBV7-9
CDR3 protein: CASSLSGGSEPQHF
CDR3 DNA: TGTGCCAGCAGCTTATCAGGGGGCTCGGAGCCCCAGCATTTT

D gene: NA
J gene: TRBJ2-3
V gene: TRBV5-1
CDR3 protein: CASSLESGMNTQYF
CDR3 DNA: TGCGCCAGCAGCTTGGAGTCAGGGATGAATACGCAGTATTTT

D gene: TRBD1
J gene: TRBJ1-2
V gene: TRBV2
CDR3 protein: CASRPGTGPNYGYTF
CDR3 DNA: TGTGCCAGCAGACCCGGGACAGGGCCTAACTATGGCTACACCTTC

D gene: NA
J gene: TRBJ2-1
V gene: TRBV13
CDR3 protein: CASSLVSSYNEQFF
CDR3 DNA: TGTGCCAGCAGCTTAGTGTCTTCCTACAATGAGCAGTTCTTC

D gene: TRBD1
J gene: TRBJ2-7
V gene: TRBV6-5
CDR3 protein: CASSYSTGGYEQYF
CDR3 DNA: TGTGCCAGCAGTTATTCGACAGGGGGCTACGAGCAGTACTTC

D gene: TRBD1
J gene: TRBJ2-2
V gene: TRBV19
CDR3 protein: CASSRTGQGQGTGELFF
CDR3 DNA: TGTGCCAGTAGCAGAACCGGACAGGGGCAGGGCACCGGGGAGCTGTTTTTT

D gene: TRBD2
J gene: TRBJ2-7
V gene: TRBV29-1
CDR3 protein: CSVALTSGSPYEQYF
CDR3 DNA: TGCAGCGTCGCGCTTACTAGCGGGAGCCCCTACGAGCAGTACTTC

D gene: NA
J gene: TRBJ2-5
V gene: TRBV5-1
CDR3 protein: CASSPGGPRETQYF
CDR3 DNA: TGCGCCAGCAGCCCAGGAGGGCCTAGAGAGACCCAGTACTTC